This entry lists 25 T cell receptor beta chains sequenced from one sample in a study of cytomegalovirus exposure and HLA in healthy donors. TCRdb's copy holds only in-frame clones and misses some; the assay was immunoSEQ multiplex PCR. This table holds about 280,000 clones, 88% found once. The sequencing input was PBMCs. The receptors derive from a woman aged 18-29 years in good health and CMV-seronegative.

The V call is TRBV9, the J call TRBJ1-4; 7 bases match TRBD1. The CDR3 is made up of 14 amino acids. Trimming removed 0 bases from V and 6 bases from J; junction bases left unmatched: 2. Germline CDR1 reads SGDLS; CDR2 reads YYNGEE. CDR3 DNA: TGTGCCAGCAGCGTAGGGGACAGCCATGAAAAACTGTTTTTT. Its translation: CASSVGDSHEKLFF.

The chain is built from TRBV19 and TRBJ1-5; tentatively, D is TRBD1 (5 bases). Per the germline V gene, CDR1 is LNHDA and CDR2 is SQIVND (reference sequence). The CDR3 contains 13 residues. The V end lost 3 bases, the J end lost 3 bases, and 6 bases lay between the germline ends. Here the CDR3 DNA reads TGTGCCAGTAGTATCAGGGTCAATCAGCCCCAGCATTTT. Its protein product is CASSIRVNQPQHF.

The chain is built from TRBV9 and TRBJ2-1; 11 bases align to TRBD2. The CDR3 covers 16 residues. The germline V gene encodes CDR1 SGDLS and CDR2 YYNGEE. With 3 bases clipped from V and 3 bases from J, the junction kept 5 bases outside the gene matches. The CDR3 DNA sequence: TGTGCCAGCAGCGCCTTAGCGGGAGGGGTCTACAATGAGCAGTTCTTC. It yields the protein CASSALAGGVYNEQFF.

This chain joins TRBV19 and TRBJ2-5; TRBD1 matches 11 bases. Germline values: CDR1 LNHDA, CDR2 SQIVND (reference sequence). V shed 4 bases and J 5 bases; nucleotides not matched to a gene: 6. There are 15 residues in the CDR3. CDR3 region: CASSTGDRGLETQYF. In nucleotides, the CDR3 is TGTGCCAGTAGTACCGGGGACAGGGGGTTGGAGACCCAGTACTTC.

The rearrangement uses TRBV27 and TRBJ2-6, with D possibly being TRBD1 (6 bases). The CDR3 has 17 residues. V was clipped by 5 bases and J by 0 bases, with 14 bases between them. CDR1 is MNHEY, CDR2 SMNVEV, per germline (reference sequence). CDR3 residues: CASSPRMTGSGANVLTF. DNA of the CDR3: TGTGCCAGCAGTCCACGTATGACAGGCTCTGGGGCCAACGTCCTGACTTTC.

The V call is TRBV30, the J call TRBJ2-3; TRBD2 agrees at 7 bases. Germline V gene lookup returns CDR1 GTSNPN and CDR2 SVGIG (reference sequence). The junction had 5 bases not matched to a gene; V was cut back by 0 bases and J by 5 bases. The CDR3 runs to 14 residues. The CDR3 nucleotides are TGTGCCTGGAGTGTACGAGCGGGAAGAGATACGCAGTATTTT. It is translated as CAWSVRAGRDTQYF.

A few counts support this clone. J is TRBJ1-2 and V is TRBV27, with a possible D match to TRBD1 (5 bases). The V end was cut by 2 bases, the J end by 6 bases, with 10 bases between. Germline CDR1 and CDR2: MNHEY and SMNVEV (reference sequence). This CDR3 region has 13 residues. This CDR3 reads CASSLRAGHGYTF. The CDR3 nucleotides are TGTGCCAGCAGTTTACGGGCAGGGCATGGCTACACCTTC.

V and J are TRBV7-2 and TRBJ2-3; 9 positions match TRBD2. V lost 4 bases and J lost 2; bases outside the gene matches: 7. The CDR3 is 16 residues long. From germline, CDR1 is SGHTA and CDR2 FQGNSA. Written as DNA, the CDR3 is TGTGCCAGCAGCTCTCTCGCGGGAGGGTACACAGATACGCAGTATTTT. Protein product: CASSSLAGGYTDTQYF.

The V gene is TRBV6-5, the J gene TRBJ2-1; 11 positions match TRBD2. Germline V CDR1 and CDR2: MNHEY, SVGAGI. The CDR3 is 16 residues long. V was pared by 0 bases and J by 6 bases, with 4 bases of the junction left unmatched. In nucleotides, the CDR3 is TGTGCCAGCAGTTACTCGAAACTAGCGGGAGCCAATGAGCAGTTCTTC. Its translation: CASSYSKLAGANEQFF.

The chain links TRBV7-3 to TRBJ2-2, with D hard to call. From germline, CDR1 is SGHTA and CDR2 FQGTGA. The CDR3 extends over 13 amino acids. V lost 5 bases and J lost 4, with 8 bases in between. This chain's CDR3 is CASSLSTTGELFF. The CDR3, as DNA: TGTGCCAGCAGCCTTAGTACCACCGGGGAGCTGTTTTTT.

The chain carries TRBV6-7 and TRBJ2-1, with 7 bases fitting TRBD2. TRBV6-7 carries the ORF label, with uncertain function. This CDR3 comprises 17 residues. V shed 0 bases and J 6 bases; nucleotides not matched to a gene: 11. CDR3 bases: TGTGCCAGCAGTTACTCGTGGCCGCGGGAGACGGGCAATGAGCAGTTCTTC. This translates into CASSYSWPRETGNEQFF.

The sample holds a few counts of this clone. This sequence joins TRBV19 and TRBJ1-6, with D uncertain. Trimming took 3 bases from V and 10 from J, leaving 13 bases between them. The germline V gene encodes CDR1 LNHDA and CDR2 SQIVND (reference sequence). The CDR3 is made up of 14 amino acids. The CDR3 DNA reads TGTGCCAGTAGTATCCTCGGACTACGATCACCCCTCCACTTT. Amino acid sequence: CASSILGLRSPLHF.

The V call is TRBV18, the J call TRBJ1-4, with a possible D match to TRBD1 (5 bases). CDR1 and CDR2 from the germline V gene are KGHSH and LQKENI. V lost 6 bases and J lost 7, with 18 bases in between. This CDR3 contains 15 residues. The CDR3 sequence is CASSKTEVPSEKLFF. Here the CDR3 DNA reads TGTGCCAGCTCTAAGACAGAGGTCCCGAGTGAAAAACTGTTTTTT.

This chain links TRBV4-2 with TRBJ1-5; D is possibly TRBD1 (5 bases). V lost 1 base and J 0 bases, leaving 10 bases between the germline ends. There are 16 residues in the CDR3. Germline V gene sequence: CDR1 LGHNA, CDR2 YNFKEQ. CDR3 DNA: TGTGCCAGCAGCCAAGGGTCCAGGGATAGCAATCAGCCCCAGCATTTT. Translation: CASSQGSRDSNQPQHF.

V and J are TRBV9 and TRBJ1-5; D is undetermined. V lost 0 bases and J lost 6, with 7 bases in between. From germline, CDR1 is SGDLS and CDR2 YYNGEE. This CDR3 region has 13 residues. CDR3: CASSVDGLQPQHF. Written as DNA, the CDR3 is TGTGCCAGCAGCGTAGATGGACTTCAGCCCCAGCATTTT.

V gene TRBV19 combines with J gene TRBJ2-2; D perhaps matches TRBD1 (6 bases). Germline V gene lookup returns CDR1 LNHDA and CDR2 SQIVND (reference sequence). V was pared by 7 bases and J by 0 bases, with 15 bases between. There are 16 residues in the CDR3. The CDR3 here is CASTPSGTPNTGELFF. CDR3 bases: TGTGCCAGTACACCTTCCGGGACACCGAACACCGGGGAGCTGTTTTTT. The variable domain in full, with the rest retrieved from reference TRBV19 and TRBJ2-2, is DGGITQSPKYLFRKEGQNVTLSCEQNLNHDAMYWYRQDPGQGLRLIYYSQIVNDFQKGDIAEGYSVSREKKESFPLTVTSAQKNPTAFYLCASTPSGTPNTGELFFGEGSRLTVL.

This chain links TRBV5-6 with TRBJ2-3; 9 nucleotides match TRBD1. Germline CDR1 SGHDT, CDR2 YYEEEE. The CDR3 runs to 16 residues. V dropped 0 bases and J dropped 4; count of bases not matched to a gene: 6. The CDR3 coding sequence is TGTGCCAGCAGCTTGGCTGGGACAGGGTGGGCAGATACGCAGTATTTT. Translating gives CASSLAGTGWADTQYF.

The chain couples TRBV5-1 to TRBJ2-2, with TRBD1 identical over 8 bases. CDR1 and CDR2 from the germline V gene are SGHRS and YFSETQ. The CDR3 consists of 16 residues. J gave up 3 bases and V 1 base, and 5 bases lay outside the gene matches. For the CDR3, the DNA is TGCGCCAGCAGCTTGCGAGCCAGGGGGCACACCGGGGAGCTGTTTTTT. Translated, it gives CASSLRARGHTGELFF.

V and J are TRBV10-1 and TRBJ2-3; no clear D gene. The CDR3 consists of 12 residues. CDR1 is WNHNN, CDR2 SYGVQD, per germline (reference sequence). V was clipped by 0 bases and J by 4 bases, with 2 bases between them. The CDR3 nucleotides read TGCGCCAGCAGTGAGTCCTCAGATACGCAGTATTTT. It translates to CASSESSDTQYF.

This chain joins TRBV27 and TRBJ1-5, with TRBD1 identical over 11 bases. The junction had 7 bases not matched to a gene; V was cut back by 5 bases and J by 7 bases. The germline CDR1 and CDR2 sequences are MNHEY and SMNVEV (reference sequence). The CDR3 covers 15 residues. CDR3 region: CASSPGQGAWQPQHF. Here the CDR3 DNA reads TGTGCCAGCAGTCCAGGACAGGGGGCTTGGCAGCCCCAGCATTTT.

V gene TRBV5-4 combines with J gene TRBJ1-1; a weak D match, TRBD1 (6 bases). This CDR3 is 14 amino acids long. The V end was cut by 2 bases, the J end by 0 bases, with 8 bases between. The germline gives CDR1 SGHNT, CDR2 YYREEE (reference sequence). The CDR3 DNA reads TGTGCCAGCAGCTTCGGACAGTTGAACACTGAAGCTTTCTTT. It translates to CASSFGQLNTEAFF.

This CDR3 reads CARGTSGSNEQFF. In DNA form, the CDR3 reads TGTGCCCGGGGGACTAGCGGGAGTAATGAGCAGTTCTTC. This chain links TRBV2 with TRBJ2-1; 14 bases map to TRBD2. J lost 7 bases, V lost 11 bases, and 4 bases had no gene match. The CDR3 loop spans 13 amino acids. Germline CDR1 is SNHLY and CDR2 is FYNNEI.

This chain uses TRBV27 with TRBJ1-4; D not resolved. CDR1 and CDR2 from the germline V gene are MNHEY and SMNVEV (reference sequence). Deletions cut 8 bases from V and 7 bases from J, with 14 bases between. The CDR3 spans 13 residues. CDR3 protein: CASRNLGGEKLFF. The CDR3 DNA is TGTGCCAGCCGAAATCTCGGAGGTGAAAAACTGTTTTTT.

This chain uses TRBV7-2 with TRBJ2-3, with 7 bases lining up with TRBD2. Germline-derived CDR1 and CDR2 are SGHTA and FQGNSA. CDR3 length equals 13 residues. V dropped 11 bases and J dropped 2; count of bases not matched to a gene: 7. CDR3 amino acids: CAGKSGNTDTQYF. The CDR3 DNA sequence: TGTGCCGGAAAGAGCGGGAACACAGATACGCAGTATTTT.

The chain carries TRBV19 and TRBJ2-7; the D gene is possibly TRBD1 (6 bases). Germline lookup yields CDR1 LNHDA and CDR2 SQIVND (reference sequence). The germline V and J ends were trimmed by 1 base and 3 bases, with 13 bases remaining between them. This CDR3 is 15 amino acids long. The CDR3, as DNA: TGTGCCAGTAGTATAGCTTTCAGGGGTAGCTACGAGCAGTACTTC. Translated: CASSIAFRGSYEQYF.